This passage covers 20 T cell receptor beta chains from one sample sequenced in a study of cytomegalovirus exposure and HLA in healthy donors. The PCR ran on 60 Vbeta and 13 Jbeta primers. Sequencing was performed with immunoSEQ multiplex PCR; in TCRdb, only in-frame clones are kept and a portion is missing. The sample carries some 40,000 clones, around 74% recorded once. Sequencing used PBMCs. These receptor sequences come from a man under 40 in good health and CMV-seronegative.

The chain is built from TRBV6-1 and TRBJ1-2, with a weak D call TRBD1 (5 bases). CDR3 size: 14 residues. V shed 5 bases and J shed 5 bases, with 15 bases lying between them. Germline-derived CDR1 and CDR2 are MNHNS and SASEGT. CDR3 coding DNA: TGTGCCAGCAGTCCCAGCACAGGACCGTATGGCTACACCTTC. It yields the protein CASSPSTGPYGYTF.

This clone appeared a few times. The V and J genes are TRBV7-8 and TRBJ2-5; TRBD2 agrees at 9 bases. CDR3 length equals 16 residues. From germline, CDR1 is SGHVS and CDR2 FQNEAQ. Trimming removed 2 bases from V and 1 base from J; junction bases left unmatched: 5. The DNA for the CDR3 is TGTGCCAGCAGCTTATTGCGCGGGAGGGCCCAAGAGACCCAGTACTTC. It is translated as CASSLLRGRAQETQYF.

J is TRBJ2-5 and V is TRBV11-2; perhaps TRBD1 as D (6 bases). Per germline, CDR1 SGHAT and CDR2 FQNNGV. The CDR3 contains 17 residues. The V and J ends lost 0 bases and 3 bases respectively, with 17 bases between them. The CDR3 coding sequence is TGTGCCAGCAGCTTAGATCCCCGGAGGACAGTGGAAGAGACCCAGTACTTC. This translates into CASSLDPRRTVEETQYF.

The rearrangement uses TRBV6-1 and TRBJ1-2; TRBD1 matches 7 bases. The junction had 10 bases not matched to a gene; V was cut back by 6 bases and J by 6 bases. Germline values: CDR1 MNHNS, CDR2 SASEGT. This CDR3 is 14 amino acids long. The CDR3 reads CASRETGRRNGYTF. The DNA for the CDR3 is TGTGCCAGCAGGGAGACAGGGAGGAGGAATGGCTACACCTTC.

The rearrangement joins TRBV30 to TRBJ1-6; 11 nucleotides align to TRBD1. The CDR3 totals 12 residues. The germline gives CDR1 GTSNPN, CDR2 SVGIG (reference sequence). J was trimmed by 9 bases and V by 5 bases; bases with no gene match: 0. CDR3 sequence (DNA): TGTGCCTGGGGGACAGGGGGTTCACCCCTCCACTTT. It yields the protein CAWGTGGSPLHF.

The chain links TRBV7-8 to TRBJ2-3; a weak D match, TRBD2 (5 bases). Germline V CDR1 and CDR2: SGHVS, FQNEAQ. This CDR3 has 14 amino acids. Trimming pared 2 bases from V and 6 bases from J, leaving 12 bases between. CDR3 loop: CASSLMGVADTQYF. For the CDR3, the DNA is TGTGCCAGCAGCTTAATGGGAGTCGCGGATACGCAGTATTTT.

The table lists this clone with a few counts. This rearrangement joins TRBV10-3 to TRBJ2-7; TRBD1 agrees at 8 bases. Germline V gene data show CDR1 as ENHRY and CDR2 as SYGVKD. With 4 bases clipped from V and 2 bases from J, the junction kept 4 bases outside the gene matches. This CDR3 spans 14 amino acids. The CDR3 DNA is TGTGCCATCAGTGGGACAGGGAGAACCTACGAGCAGTACTTC. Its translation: CAISGTGRTYEQYF.

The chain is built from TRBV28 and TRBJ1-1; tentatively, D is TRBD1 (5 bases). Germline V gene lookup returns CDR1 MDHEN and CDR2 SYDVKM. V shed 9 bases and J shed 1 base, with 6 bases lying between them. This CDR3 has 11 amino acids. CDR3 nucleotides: TGTGCCAGTCAGGGGAACACTGAAGCTTTCTTT. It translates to CASQGNTEAFF.

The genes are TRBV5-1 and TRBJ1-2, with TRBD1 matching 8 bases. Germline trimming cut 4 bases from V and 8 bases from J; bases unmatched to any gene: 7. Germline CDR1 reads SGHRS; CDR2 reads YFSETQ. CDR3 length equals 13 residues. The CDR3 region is CASSKDRVSGYTF. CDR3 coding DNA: TGCGCCAGCAGCAAGGACAGGGTGAGCGGCTACACCTTC. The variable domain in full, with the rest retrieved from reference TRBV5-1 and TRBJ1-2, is KAGVTQTPRYLIKTRGQQVTLSCSPISGHRSVSWYQQTPGQGLQFLFEYFSETQRNKGNFPGRFSGRQFSNSRSEMNVSTLELGDSALYLCASSKDRVSGYTFGSGTRLTVV.

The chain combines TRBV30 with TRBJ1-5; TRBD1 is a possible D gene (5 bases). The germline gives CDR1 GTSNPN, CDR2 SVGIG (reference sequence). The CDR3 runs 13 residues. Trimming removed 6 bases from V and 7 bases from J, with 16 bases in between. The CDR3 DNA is TGTGCCTGCGCGGATGGGGCTTGGCAGCCCCAGCATTTT. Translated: CACADGAWQPQHF.

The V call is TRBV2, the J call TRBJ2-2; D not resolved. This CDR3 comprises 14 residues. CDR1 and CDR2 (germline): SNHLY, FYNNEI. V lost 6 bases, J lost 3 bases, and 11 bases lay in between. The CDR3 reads CASRPTVYTGELFF. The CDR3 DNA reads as TGTGCCAGCAGGCCAACAGTATACACCGGGGAGCTGTTTTTT.

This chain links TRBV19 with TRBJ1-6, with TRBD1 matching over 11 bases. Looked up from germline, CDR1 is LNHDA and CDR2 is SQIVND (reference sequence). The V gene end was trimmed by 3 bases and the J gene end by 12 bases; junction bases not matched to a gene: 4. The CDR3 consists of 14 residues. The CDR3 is CASSIGTGGQPLHF. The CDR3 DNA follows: TGTGCCAGTAGTATCGGGACAGGGGGGCAACCCCTCCACTTT.

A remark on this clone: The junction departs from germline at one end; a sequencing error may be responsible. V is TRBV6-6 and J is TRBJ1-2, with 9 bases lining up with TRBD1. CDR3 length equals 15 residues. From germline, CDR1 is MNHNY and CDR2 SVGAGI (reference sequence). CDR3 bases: TGTGCCAGCAGTTTAGACAGGGGGTTGTTGTATGGCTACCCCTTC. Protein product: CASSLDRGLLYGYPF.

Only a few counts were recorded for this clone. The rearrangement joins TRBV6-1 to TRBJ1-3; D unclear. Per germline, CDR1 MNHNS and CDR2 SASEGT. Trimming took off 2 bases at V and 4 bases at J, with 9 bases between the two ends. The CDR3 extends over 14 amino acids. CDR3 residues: CASSELWAGNTIYF. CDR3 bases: TGTGCCAGCAGTGAATTATGGGCGGGAAACACCATATATTTT.

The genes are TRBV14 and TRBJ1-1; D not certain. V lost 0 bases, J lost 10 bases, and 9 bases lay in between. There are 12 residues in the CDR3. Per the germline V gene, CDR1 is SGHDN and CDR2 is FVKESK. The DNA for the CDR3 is TGTGCCAGCAGCCAAGACAGGATCGGAGCTTTCTTT. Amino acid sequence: CASSQDRIGAFF. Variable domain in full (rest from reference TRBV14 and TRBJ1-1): EAGVTQFPSHSVIEKGQTVTLRCDPISGHDNLYWYRRVMGKEIKFLLHFVKESKQDESGMPNNRFLAERTGGTYSTLKVQPAELEDSGVYFCASSQDRIGAFFGQGTRLTVV.

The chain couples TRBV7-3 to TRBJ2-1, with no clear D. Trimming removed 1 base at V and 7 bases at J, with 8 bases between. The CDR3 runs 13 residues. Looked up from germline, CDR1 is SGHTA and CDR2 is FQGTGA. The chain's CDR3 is CASSLNSRNEQFF. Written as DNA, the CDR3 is TGTGCCAGCAGCTTAAACAGTCGAAATGAGCAGTTCTTC.

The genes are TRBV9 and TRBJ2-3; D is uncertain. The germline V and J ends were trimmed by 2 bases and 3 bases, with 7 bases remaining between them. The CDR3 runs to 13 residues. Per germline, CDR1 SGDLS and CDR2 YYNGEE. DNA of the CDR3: TGTGCCAGCAGCGTCGGCGGAACAGATACGCAGTATTTT. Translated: CASSVGGTDTQYF.

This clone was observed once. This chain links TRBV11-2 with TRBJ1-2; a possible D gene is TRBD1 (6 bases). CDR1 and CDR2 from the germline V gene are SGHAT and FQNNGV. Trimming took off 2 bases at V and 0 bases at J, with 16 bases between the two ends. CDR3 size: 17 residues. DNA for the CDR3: TGTGCCAGCAGCTTATCGCCCTTTCCAGGGGCTAACTATGGCTACACCTTC. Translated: CASSLSPFPGANYGYTF.

The CDR3 sequence: CASSGTGGNTGELFF. The CDR3 DNA reads as TGTGCCAGCAGTGGGACAGGGGGCAACACCGGGGAGCTGTTTTTT. The rearrangement joins TRBV6-1 to TRBJ2-2; 11 nucleotides agree with TRBD1. Looked up from germline, CDR1 is MNHNS and CDR2 is SASEGT. V lost 4 bases to trimming and J lost 2 bases; unmatched junction nucleotides: 0. This CDR3 is built from 15 residues.

CDR3 bases: TGCAGCGTTGTGTCAGTCTCCTACGAGCAGTACTTC. Its translation is CSVVSVSYEQYF. The chain recombines TRBV29-1 with TRBJ2-7; D gene ambiguous. The germline V and J ends were trimmed by 4 bases and 0 bases, with 7 bases remaining between them. Germline CDR1 is SQVTM and CDR2 is ANQGSEA. This CDR3 contains 12 residues.